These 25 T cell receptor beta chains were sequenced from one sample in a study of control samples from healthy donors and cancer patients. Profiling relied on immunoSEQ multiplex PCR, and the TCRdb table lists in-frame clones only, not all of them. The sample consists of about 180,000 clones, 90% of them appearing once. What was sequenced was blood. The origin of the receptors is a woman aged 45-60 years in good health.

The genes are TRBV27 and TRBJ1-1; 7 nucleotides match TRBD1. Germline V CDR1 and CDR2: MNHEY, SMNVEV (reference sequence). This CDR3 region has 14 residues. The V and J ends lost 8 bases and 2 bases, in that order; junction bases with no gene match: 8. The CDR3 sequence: CASGTGVSNTEAFF. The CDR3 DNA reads TGTGCCAGCGGTACAGGGGTGAGCAACACTGAAGCTTTCTTT.

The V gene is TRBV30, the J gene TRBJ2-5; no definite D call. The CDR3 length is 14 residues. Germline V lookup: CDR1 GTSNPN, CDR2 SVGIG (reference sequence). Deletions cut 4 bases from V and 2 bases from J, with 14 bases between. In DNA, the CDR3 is TGTGCCTGGAAAACGGGCCTACTGCAAGAGACCCAGTACTTC. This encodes CAWKTGLLQETQYF.

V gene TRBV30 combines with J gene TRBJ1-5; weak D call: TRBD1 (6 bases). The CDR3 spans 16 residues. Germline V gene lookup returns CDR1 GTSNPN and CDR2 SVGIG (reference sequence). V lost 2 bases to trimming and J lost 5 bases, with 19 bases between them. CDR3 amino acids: CAWSPRYQGRDQPQHF. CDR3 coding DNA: TGTGCCTGGAGTCCTCGATACCAGGGGAGAGATCAGCCCCAGCATTTT.

The DNA of the CDR3 is TGTGCCTGGAGTGTACAGGGGGCGCGAAGTGAGCAGTTCTTC. This translates into CAWSVQGARSEQFF. This chain links TRBV30 with TRBJ2-1; 9 bases are shared with TRBD1. This CDR3 spans 14 amino acids. The V gene's germline CDR1 is GTSNPN and CDR2 SVGIG (reference sequence). V trimming: 0 bases; J trimming: 9 bases; junction bases outside the gene matches: 6.

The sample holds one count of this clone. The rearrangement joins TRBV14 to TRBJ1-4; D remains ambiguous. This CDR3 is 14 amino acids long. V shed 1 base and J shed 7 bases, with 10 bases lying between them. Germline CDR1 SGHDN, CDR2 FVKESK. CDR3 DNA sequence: TGTGCCAGCAGCCAAGGGGCAGGCACTGAAAAACTGTTTTTT. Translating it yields CASSQGAGTEKLFF.

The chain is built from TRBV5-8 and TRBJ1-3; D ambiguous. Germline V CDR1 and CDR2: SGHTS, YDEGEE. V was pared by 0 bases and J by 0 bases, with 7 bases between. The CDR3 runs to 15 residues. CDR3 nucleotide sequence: TGTGCCAGCAGCTTGGCCCAGACCTCTGGAAACACCATATATTTT. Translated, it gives CASSLAQTSGNTIYF.

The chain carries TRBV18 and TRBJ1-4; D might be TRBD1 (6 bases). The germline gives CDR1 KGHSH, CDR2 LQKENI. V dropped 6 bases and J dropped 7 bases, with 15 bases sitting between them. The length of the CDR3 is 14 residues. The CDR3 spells CASSHGGASEKLFF. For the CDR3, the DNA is TGTGCCAGCTCCCATGGGGGCGCATCTGAAAAACTGTTTTTT.

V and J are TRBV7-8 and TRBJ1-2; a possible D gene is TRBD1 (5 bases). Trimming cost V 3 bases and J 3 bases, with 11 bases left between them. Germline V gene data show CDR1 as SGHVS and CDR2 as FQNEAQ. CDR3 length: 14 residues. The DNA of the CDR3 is TGTGCCAGCAGCTTGGAGGGGACCGACTATGGCTACACCTTC. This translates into CASSLEGTDYGYTF.

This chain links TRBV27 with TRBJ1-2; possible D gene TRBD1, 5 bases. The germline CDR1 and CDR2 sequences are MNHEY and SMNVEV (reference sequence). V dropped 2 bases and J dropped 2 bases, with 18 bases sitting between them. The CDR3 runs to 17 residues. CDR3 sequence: CASSLNGWGRENYGYTF. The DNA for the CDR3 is TGTGCCAGCAGTTTAAATGGGTGGGGCAGGGAGAACTATGGCTACACCTTC.

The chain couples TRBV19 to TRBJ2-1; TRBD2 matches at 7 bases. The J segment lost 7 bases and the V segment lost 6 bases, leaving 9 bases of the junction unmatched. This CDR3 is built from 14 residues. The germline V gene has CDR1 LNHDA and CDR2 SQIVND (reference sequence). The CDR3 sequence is CASRSLRESNEQFF. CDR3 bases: TGTGCCAGTAGGTCATTGCGGGAGTCAAATGAGCAGTTCTTC. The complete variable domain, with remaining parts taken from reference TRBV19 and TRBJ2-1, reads DGGITQSPKYLFRKEGQNVTLSCEQNLNHDAMYWYRQDPGQGLRLIYYSQIVNDFQKGDIAEGYSVSREKKESFPLTVTSAQKNPTAFYLCASRSLRESNEQFFGPGTRLTVL.

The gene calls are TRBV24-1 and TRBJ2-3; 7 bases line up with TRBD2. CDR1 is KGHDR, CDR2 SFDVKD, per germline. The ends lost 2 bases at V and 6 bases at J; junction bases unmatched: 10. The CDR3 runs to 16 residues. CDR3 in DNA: TGTGCCACCAGTGATTACGGGGGAGGGCCGGGGGATACGCAGTATTTT. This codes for CATSDYGGGPGDTQYF.

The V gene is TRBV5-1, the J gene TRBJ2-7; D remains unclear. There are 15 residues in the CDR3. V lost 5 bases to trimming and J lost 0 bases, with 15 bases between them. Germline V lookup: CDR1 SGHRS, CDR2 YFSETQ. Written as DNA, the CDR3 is TGCGCCAGCAGTTTTGACATTTCGAGCTCCTACGAGCAGTACTTC. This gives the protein CASSFDISSSYEQYF.

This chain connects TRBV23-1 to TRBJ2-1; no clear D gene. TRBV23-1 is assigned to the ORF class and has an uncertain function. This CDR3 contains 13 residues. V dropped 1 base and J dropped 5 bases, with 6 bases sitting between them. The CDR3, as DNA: TGCGCCAGCAGTCAATACCGTAACAATGAGCAGTTCTTC. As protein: CASSQYRNNEQFF.

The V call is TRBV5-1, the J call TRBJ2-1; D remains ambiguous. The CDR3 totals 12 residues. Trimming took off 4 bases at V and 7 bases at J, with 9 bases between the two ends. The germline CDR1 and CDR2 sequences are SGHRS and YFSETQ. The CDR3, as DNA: TGCGCCAGCAGCGGCCCTGGGAATGAGCAGTTCTTC. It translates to CASSGPGNEQFF.

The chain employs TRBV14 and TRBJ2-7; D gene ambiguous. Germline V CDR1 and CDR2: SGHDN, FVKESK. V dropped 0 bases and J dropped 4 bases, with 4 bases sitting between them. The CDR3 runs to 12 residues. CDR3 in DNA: TGTGCCAGCAGCCAAGACAGGTACGAGCAGTACTTC. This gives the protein CASSQDRYEQYF.

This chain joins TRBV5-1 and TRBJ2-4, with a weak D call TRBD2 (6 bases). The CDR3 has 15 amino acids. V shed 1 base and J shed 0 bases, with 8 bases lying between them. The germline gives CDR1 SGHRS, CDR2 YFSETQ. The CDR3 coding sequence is TGCGCCAGCAGCTTGTCGGGAGAAGCCAAAAACATTCAGTACTTC. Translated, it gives CASSLSGEAKNIQYF. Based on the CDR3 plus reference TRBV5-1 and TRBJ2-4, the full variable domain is KAGVTQTPRYLIKTRGQQVTLSCSPISGHRSVSWYQQTPGQGLQFLFEYFSETQRNKGNFPGRFSGRQFSNSRSEMNVSTLELGDSALYLCASSLSGEAKNIQYFGAGTRLSVL.

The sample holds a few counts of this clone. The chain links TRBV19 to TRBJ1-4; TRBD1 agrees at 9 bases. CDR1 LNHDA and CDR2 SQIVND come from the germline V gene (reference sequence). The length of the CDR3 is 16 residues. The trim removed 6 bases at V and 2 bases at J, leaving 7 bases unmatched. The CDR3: CASRYGQGTTNEKLFF. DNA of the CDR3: TGTGCCAGTAGATACGGACAGGGGACCACTAATGAAAAACTGTTTTTT.

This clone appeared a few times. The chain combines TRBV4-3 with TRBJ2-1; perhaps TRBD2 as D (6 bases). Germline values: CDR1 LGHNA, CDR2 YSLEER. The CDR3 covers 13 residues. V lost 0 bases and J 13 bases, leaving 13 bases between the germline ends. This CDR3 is CASSQDPRLGQFF. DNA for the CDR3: TGCGCCAGCAGCCAAGACCCTCGACTAGGCCAGTTCTTC.

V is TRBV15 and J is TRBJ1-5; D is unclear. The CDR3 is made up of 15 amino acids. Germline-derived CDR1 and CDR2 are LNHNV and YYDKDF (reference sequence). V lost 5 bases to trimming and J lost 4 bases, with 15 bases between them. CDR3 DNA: TGTGCCACCAGCGCTTTGACGGATTCGAATCAGCCCCAGCATTTT. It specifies CATSALTDSNQPQHF.

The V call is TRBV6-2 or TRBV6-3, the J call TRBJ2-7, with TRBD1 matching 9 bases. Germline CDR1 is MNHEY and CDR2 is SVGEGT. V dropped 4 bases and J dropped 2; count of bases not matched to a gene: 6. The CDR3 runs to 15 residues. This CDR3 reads CASSSAGTGTYEQYF. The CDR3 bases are TGTGCCAGCAGTTCCGCCGGGACAGGGACCTACGAGCAGTACTTC.

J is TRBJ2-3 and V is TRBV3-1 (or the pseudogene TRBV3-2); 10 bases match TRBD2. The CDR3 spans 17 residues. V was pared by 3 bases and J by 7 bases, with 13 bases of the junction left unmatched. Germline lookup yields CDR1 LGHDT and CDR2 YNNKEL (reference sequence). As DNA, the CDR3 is TGTGCCAGCAGCCATACCGGGACTAGCGAGACCCAGAATACGCAGTATTTT. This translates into CASSHTGTSETQNTQYF.

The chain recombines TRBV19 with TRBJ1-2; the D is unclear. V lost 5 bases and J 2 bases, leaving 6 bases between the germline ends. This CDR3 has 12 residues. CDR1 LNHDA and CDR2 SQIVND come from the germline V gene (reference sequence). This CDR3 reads CASSLTNYGYTF. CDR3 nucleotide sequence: TGTGCCAGTAGTTTAACCAACTATGGCTACACCTTC.

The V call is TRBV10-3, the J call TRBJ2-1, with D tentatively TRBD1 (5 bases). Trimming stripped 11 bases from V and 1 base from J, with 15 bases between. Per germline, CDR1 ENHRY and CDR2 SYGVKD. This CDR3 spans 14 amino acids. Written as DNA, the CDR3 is TGTGCCTCAAACGACAGAGAGTCCTACAATGAGCAGTTCTTC. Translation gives CASNDRESYNEQFF.

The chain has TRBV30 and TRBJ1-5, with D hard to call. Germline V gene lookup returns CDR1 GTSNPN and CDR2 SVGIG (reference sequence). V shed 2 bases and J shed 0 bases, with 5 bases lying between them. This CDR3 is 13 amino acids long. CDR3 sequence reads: CAWSLNSNQPQHF. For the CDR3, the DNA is TGTGCCTGGAGTTTAAATAGCAATCAGCCCCAGCATTTT.

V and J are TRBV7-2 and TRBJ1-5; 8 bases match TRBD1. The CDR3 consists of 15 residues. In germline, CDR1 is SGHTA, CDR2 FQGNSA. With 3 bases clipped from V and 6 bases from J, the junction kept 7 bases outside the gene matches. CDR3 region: CASSLHSDRVQPQHF. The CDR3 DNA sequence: TGTGCCAGCAGCTTGCACTCGGACAGGGTTCAGCCCCAGCATTTT.